These 13 T cell receptor beta chains were sequenced from one sample in a study of control samples from healthy donors and cancer patients. Clones were sequenced by immunoSEQ multiplex PCR, and TCRdb holds only the in-frame ones, with some missing. The table lists tens of thousands of clones, approximately 90% of them singletons, with around 0.8% in the top ten. Sequenced material: PBMCs. The receptor set was obtained from a man younger than 45 with colorectal cancer.

The chain joins TRBV27 to TRBJ1-6; 7 bases align to TRBD1. The CDR3 length is 19 residues. Unmatched junction bases numbered 17, after V lost 5 bases and J lost 4 bases. Per the germline V gene, CDR1 is MNHEY and CDR2 is SMNVEV (reference sequence). This CDR3 is CASSPLQGDLPNYNSPLHF. In DNA form, the CDR3 reads TGTGCCAGCAGTCCCCTCCAGGGGGACCTGCCCAATTATAATTCACCCCTCCACTTT.

V is TRBV6-5 and J is TRBJ1-2, with D maybe TRBD1 (6 bases). CDR1 is MNHEY and CDR2 is SVGAGI in the germline V gene. The CDR3 totals 14 residues. V was cut by 2 bases and J by 8 bases, with 15 bases left in between. The CDR3 sequence is CASSYLDRQGGYTF. The CDR3, as DNA: TGTGCCAGCAGTTACCTTGACAGGCAAGGAGGCTACACCTTC.

The chain uses TRBV5-1 and TRBJ1-4; maybe TRBD1 (5 bases). The ends were cut back, 4 bases at V and 3 bases at J, with 13 bases in the middle. CDR1 is SGHRS, CDR2 YFSETQ, per germline. This CDR3 spans 15 amino acids. The CDR3, as DNA: TGCGCCAGCAGCATCAGGGAGCAACCTAATGAAAAACTGTTTTTT. This codes for CASSIREQPNEKLFF.

V usage is TRBV7-9 and J usage is TRBJ1-4; 8 bases match TRBD1. This CDR3 is 14 amino acids long. Germline V gene sequence: CDR1 SEHNR, CDR2 FQNEAQ (reference sequence). V trimming: 4 bases; J trimming: 8 bases; junction bases outside the gene matches: 6. The CDR3 region has the DNA TGTGCCAGCAGCTACAGGGGGTCGGGGGAAAAACTGTTTTTT. It specifies CASSYRGSGEKLFF.

V usage is TRBV19 and J usage is TRBJ1-5; no clear D gene. V was trimmed by 1 base and J by 2 bases, leaving 9 bases between them. In germline, CDR1 is LNHDA, CDR2 SQIVND (reference sequence). This CDR3 has 15 residues. CDR3 nucleotide sequence: TGTGCCAGTAGTATAGTACGAGGGCGCAATCAGCCCCAGCATTTT. Protein sequence: CASSIVRGRNQPQHF.

V and J are TRBV6-5 and TRBJ1-6; D call uncertain. V was clipped by 6 bases and J by 10 bases, with 16 bases between them. Germline V gives CDR1 MNHEY, CDR2 SVGAGI. CDR3 length: 14 amino acids. The CDR3 DNA follows: TGTGCCAGCAGCATATCGGGTTATGGGTCACCCCTCCACTTT. Translation: CASSISGYGSPLHF.

This chain uses TRBV9 with TRBJ2-3; 11 bases align to TRBD2. V dropped 0 bases and J dropped 0; count of bases not matched to a gene: 9. The CDR3 has 19 amino acids. Germline CDR1 SGDLS, CDR2 YYNGEE. CDR3 protein: CASSVGIPSGGTSTDTQYF. The CDR3, as DNA: TGTGCCAGCAGCGTAGGGATTCCTAGCGGGGGGACAAGCACAGATACGCAGTATTTT.

The V gene is TRBV4-3, the J gene TRBJ1-2; D ambiguous. The V and J ends lost 1 base and 5 bases respectively, with 14 bases between them. Germline assignment: CDR1 LGHNA and CDR2 YSLEER. This CDR3 is 15 amino acids long. The CDR3 protein is CASSQALQARYGYTF. The CDR3 nucleotides read TGCGCCAGCAGCCAAGCCCTGCAGGCCCGGTATGGCTACACCTTC.

The V gene is TRBV6-5, the J gene TRBJ2-2; a possible D gene is TRBD1 (6 bases). V was clipped by 7 bases and J by 5 bases, with 17 bases between them. The CDR3 is 15 amino acids. Germline V gene lookup returns CDR1 MNHEY and CDR2 SVGAGI. The CDR3 DNA sequence: TGTGCCAGCAAGGAGAGAACAGGGCAAACCGGGGAGCTGTTTTTT. Translating gives CASKERTGQTGELFF.

The genes are TRBV13 and TRBJ2-1; 12 positions agree with TRBD1. Per the germline V gene, CDR1 is PRHDT and CDR2 is FYEKMQ (reference sequence). Trimming removed 4 bases from V and 7 bases from J; junction bases left unmatched: 5. The CDR3 spans 15 residues. CDR3 nucleotide sequence: TGTGCCAGCAGCTGGGGACAGGGGGCGAAGAATGAGCAGTTCTTC. This translates into CASSWGQGAKNEQFF.

V usage is TRBV6-1 and J usage is TRBJ1-5, with a possible D match to TRBD1 (5 bases). This CDR3 region has 13 residues. Per germline, CDR1 MNHNS and CDR2 SASEGT. V dropped 1 base and J dropped 4 bases, with 5 bases sitting between them. As DNA, the CDR3 is TGTGCCAGCAGTGAAGACAGGAATCAGCCCCAGCATTTT. This encodes CASSEDRNQPQHF.

This clone was observed once. V usage is TRBV7-9 and J usage is TRBJ1-4; D call uncertain. V was pared by 3 bases and J by 0 bases, with 11 bases between. CDR1 and CDR2 (germline): SEHNR, FQNEAQ (reference sequence). The CDR3 is 16 amino acids. The CDR3: CASSFSLGPTNEKLFF. The CDR3 nucleotides are TGTGCCAGCAGCTTTTCGCTTGGGCCAACTAATGAAAAACTGTTTTTT.

This sequence joins TRBV4-1 and TRBJ1-1; D remains ambiguous. CDR1 and CDR2 from the germline V gene are MGHRA and YSYEKL. V was shortened by 1 base and J by 0 bases, with 6 bases between the two germline ends. There are 14 residues in the CDR3. In DNA form, the CDR3 reads TGCGCCAGCAGCCAAGTTACAATGAACACTGAAGCTTTCTTT. This sequence encodes CASSQVTMNTEAFF.